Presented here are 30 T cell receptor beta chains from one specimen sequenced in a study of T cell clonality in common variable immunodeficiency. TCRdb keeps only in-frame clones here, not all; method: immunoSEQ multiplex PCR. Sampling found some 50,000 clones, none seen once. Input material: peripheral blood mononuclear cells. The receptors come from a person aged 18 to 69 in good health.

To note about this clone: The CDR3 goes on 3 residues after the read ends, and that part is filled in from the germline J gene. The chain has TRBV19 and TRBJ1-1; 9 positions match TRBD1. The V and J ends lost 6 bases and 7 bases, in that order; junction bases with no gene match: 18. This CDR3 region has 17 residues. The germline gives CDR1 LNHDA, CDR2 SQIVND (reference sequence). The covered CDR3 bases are TGTGCCAGTAGAGTAGGGACAGGGACTTCGGAGGGGGGTGAA. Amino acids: CASRVGTGTSEGGE. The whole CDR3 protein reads CASRVGTGTSEGGEAFF.

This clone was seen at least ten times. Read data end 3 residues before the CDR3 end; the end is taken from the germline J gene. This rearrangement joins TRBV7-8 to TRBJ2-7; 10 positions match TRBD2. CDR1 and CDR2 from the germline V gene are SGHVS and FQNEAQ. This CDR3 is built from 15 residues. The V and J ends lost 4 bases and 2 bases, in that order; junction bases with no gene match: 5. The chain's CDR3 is CASSSGLATTYEQYF. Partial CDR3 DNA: TGTGCCAGCAGCTCGGGACTAGCGACAACCTACGAG.

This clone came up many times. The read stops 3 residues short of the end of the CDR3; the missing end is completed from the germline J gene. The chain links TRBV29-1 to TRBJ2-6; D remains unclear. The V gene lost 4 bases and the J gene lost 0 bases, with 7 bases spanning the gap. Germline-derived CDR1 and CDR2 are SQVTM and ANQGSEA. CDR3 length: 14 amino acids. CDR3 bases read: TGCAGCGTTGCCCTATACTCTGGGGCCAACGTC. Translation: CSVALYSGANV. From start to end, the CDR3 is CSVALYSGANVLTF. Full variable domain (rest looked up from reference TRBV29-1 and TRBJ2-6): SAVISQKPSRDICQRGTSLTIQCQVDSQVTMMFWYRQQPGQSLTLIATANQGSEATYESGFVIDKFPISRPNLTFSTLTVSNMSPEDSSIYLCSVALYSGANVLTFGAGSRLTVL.

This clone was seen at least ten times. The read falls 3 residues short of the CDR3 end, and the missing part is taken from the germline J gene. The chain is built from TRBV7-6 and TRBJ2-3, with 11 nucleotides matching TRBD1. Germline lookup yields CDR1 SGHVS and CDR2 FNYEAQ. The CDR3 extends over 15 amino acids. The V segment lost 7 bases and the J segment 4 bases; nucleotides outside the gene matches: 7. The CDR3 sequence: CASTTPDRGPDTQYF. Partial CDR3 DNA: TGTGCCAGCACCACCCCGGACAGGGGGCCAGATACG.

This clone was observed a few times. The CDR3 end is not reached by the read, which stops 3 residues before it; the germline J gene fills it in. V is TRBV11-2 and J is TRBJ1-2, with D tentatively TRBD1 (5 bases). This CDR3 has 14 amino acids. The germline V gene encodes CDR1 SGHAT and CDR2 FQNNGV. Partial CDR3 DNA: TGTGCCAGCAGCTCCGGGACTAGCGTCTACGAG. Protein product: CASSSGTSVYE. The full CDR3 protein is CASSSGTSVYEYTF.

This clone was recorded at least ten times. Incomplete CDR3 DNA: TGTGCCAGCAACAGGGATAACTCTGGAAACACC. Amino acids: CASNRDNSGNT. The whole CDR3 sequence reads CASNRDNSGNTIYF. The chain recombines TRBV11-2 with TRBJ1-3, with a weak D call TRBD1 (6 bases). The CDR3 is cut off 3 residues early in the read; its end comes from the germline J gene. Germline assignment: CDR1 SGHAT and CDR2 FQNNGV. V was trimmed by 7 bases and J by 0 bases, leaving 10 bases between them. The CDR3 covers 14 residues.

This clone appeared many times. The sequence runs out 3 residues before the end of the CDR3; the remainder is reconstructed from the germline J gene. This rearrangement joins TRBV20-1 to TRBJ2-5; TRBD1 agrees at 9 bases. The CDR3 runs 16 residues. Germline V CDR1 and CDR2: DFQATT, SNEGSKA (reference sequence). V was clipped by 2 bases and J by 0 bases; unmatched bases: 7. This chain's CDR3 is CSARIHRDRDQETQYF. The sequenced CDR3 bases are TGCAGTGCTAGAATCCACCGGGACAGGGACCAAGAGACC.

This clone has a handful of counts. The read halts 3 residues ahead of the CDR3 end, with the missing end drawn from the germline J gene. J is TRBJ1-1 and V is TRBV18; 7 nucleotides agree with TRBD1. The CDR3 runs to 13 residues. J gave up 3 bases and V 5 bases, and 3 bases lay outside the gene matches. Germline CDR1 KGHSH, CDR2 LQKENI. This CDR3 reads CASSEDRYTEAFF. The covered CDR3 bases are TGTGCCAGCTCAGAGGACAGGTACACTGAA.

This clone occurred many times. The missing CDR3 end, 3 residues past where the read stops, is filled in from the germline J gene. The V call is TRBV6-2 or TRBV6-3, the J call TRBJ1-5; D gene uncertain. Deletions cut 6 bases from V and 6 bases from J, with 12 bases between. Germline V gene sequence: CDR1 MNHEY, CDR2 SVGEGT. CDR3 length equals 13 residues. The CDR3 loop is CASSPVRRQPQHF. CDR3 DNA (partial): TGTGCCAGCAGCCCCGTCCGTCGTCAGCCC.

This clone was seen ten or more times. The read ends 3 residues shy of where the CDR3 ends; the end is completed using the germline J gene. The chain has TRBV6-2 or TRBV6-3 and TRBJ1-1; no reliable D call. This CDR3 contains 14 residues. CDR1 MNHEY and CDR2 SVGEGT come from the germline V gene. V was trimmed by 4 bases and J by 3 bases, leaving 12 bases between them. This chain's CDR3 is CASSSILTDTEAFF. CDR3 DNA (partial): TGTGCCAGCAGTTCGATCCTAACAGACACTGAA.

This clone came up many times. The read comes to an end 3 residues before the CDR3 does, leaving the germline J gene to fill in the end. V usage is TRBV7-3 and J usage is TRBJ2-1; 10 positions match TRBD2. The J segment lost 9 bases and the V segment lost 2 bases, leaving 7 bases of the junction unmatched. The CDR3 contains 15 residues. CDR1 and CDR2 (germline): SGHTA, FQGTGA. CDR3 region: CASSLSGTSAGEQFF. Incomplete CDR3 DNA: TGTGCCAGCAGCTTATCCGGGACTAGCGCCGGTGAG.

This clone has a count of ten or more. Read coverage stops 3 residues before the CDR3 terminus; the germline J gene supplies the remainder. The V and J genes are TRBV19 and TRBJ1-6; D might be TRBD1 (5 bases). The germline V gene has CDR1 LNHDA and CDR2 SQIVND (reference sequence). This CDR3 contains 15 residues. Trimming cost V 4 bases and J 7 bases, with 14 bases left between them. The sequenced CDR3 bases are TGTGCCAGTAGTAACTCTCAGGGCAGGAATTCACCC. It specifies CASSNSQGRNSP. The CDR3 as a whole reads CASSNSQGRNSPLHF.

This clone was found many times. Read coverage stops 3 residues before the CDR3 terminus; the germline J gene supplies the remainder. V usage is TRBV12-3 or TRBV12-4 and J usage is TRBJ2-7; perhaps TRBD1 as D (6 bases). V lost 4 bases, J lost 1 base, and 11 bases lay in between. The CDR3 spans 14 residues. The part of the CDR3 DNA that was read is TGTGCCAGCAGTTATACCGGGACATCCTACGAG. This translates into CASSYTGTSYE. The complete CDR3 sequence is CASSYTGTSYEQYF.

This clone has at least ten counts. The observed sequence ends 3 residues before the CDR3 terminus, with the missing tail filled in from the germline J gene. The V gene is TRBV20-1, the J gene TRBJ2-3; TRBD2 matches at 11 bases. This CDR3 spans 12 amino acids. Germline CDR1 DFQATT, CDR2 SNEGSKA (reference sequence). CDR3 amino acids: CSATSGRPPQYF. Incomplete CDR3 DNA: TGCAGTGCTACTAGCGGGAGGCCCCCG.

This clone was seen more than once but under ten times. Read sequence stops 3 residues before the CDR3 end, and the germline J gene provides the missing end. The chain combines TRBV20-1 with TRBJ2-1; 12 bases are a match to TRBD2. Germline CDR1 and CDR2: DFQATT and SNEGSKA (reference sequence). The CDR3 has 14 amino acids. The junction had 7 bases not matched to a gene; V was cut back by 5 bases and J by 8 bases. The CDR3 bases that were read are TGCAGTGCTCTTAGGACTAGCGGGGTGCATGAG. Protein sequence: CSALRTSGVHE. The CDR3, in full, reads CSALRTSGVHEQFF.

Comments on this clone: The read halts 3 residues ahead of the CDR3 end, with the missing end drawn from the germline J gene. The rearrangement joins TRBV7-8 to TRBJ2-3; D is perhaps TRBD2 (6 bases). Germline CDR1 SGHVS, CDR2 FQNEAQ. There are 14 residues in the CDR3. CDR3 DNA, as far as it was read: TGTGCCAGCAGCCCGACGGGACTCTCCGAGACG. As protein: CASSPTGLSET. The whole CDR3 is CASSPTGLSETQYF.

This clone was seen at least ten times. The chain's CDR3 is CASSYDAGDRSYTF. The CDR3 bases that were read are TGTGCCAGCAGCTACGATGCGGGGGATAGGAGC. This sequence joins TRBV5-4 and TRBJ1-2; D may be TRBD1 (5 bases). Sequencing ends 3 residues short of the CDR3 end; the germline J gene provides the rest. CDR1 is SGHNT, CDR2 YYREEE, per germline (reference sequence). The CDR3 has 14 residues. The full variable domain, rest sourced from reference TRBV5-4 and TRBJ1-2, is ETGVTQSPTHLIKTRGQQVTLRCSSQSGHNTVSWYQQALGQGPQFIFQYYREEENGRGNFPPRFSGLQFPNYSSELNVNALELDDSALYLCASSYDAGDRSYTFGSGTRLTVV.

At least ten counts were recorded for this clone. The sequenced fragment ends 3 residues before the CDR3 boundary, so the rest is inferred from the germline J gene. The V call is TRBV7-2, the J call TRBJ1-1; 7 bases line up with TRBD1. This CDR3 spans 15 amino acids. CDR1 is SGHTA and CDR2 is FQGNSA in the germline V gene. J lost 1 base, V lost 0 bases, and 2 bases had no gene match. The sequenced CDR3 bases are TGTGCCAGCAGCTTAGCACAGGGGAAGAACACTGAA. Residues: CASSLAQGKNTE. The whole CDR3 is CASSLAQGKNTEAFF.

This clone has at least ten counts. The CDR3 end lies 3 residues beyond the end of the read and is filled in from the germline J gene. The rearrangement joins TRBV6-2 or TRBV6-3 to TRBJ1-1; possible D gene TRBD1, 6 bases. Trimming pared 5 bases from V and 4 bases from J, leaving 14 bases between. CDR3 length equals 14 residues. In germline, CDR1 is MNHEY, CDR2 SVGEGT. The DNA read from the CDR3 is TGTGCCAGCAGTCCTAGACAGGAGGCCACTGAA. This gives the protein CASSPRQEATE. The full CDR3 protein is CASSPRQEATEAFF.

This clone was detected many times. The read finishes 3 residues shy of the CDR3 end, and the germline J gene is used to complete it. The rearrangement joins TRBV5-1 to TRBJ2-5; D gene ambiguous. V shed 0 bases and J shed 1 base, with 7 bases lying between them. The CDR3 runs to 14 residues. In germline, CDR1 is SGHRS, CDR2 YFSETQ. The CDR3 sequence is CASSLAGFQETQYF. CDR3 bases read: TGCGCCAGCAGCTTGGCCGGGTTCCAAGAGACC.

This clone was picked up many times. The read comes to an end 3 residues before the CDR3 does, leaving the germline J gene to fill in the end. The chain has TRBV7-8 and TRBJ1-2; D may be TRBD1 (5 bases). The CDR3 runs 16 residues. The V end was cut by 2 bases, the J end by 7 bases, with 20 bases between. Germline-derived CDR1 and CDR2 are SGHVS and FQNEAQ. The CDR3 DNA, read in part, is TGTGCCAGCAGCTTATTAGGGGCCCTAGAAGGTCCTGGC. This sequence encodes CASSLLGALEGPG. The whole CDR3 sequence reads CASSLLGALEGPGYTF.

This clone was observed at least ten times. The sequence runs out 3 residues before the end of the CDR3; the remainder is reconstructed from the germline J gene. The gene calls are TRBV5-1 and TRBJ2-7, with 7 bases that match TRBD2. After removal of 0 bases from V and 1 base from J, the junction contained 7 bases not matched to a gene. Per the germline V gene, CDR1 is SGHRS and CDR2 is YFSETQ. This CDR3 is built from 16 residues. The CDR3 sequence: CASSLGRGGGSYEQYF. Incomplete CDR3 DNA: TGCGCCAGCAGCTTGGGACGGGGCGGGGGATCCTACGAG.

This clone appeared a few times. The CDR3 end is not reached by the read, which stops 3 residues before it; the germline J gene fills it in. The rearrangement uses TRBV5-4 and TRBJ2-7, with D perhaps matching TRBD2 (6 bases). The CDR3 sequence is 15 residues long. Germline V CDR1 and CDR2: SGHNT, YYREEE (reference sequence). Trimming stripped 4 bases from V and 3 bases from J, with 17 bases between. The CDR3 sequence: CASSNGARRGYEQYF. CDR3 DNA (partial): TGTGCCAGCAGCAACGGCGCCAGGAGGGGCTACGAG. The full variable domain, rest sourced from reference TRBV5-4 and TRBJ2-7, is ETGVTQSPTHLIKTRGQQVTLRCSSQSGHNTVSWYQQALGQGPQFIFQYYREEENGRGNFPPRFSGLQFPNYSSELNVNALELDDSALYLCASSNGARRGYEQYFGPGTRLTVT.

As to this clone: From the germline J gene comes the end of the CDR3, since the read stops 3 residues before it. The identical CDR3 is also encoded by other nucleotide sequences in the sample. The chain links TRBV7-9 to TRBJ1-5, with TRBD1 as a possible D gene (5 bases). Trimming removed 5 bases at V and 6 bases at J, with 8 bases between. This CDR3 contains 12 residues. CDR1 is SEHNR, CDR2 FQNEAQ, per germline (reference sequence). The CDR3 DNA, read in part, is TGTGCCAGCAGCACCCAGGGTCAGCCC. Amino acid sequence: CASSTQGQP. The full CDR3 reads CASSTQGQPQHF.

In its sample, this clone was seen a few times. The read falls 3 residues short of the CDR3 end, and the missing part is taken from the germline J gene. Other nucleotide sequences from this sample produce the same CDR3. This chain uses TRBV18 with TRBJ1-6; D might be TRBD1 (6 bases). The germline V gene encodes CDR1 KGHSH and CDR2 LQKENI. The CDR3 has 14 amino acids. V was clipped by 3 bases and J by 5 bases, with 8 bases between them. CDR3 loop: CASSPDSNNSPLHF. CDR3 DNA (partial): TGTGCCAGCTCACCGGACAGCAATAATTCACCC.

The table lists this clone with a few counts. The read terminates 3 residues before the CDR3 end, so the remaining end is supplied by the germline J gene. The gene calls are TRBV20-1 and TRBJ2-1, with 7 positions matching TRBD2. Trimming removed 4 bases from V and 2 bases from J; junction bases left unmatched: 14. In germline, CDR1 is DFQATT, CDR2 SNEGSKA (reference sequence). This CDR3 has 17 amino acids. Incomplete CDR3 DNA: TGCAGTGCTACGCCCAGAACTAGCGCATCTGCCTACAATGAG. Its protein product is CSATPRTSASAYNE. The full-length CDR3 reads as CSATPRTSASAYNEQFF.

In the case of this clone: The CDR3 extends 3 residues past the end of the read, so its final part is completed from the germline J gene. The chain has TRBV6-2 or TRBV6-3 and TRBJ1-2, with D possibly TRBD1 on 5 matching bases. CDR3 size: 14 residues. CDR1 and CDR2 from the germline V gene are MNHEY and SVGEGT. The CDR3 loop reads CASNPGVSSYDYTF. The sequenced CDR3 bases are TGTGCCAGCAACCCGGGGGTTAGTTCCTACGAC.

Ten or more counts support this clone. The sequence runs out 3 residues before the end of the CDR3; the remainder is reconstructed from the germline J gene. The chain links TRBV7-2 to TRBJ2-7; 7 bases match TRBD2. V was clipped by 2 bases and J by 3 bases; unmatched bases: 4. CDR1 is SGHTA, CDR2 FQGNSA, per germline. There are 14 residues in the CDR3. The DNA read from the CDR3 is TGTGCCAGCAGCTTAAGCGGGATGGGCTACGAG. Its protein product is CASSLSGMGYE. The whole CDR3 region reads CASSLSGMGYEQYF.

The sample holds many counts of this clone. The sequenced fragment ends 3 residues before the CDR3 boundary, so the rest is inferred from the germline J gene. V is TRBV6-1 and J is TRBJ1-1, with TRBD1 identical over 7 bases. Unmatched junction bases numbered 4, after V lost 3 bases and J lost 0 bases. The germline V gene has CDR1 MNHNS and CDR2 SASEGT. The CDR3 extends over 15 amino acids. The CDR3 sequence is CASSDGTAMNTEAFF. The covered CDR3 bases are TGTGCCAGCAGTGACGGGACAGCCATGAACACTGAA.

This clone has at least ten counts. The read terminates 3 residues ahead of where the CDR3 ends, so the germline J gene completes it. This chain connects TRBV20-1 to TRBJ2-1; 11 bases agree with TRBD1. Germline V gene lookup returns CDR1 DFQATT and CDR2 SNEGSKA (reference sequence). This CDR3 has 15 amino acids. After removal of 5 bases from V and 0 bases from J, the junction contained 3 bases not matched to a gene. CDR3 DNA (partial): TGCAGTGCTGGACAGGGGGCTAACTCCTACAATGAG. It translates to CSAGQGANSYNE. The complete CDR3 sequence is CSAGQGANSYNEQFF.